This T cell receptor beta chain was sequenced for a study of CD8+ T cells in alopecia areata. The V gene lost 5 bases and the J gene lost 3 bases, with 21 bases spanning the gap. Germline V CDR1 and CDR2: MDHEN, SYDVKM. This CDR3 region has 17 residues. RNA extraction and reverse transcription yielded cDNA as sequencing template. Profiled with immunoSEQ multiplex PCR; TCRdb holds only in-frame clones, not every one. The sample has about 140,000 clones, about three fifths seen once; the top ten hold about 4.5%. This clone has just a few counts. Source material: CD4+ T cells sorted from blood. This chain links TRBV28 with TRBJ2-3; the D gene could be TRBD1 or TRBD2 (5 bases each). This sequence originates from a human donor in good health. CDR3 in amino acids: CASSPQTDPRRTDTQYF. The DNA of the CDR3 is TGTGCCAGCAGTCCCCAGACAGACCCAAGGAGGACAGATACGCAGTATTTT.